Shown below are 27 T cell receptor beta chains from a single sample sequenced in a study of T cells in Graves' hyperthyroidism and ophthalmopathy. It was RNA transcripts that yielded the amplified TCR beta CDR3 regions. Primed by the HTBI set, a first-round RT-PCR was run on the TCR CDR3. In TCRdb, the multiplex PCR reads were re-called with MiXCR into one record per CDR3 protein. The data show hundreds of thousands of distinct CDR3 sequences, 45% seen once. Sequenced material: peripheral blood or thyroid tissue (not recorded which). The receptor set was obtained from an adult man with Graves' disease, either hyperthyroidism or ophthalmopathy (not recorded which).

This rearrangement joins TRBV5-1 to TRBJ2-5; TRBD2 aligns across 10 bases. The V gene's germline CDR1 is SGHRS and CDR2 YFSETQ. Trimming at V came to 1 base and at J to 5 bases, leaving 5 bases not matched to a gene. The CDR3 is 15 residues long. CDR3 coding DNA: TGCGCCAGCAGCTTGACTAGCGGGACTTCCGAGACCCAGTACTTC. It codes for CASSLTSGTSETQYF.

The chain combines TRBV5-1 with TRBJ1-1; D is possibly TRBD1 (5 bases). CDR3 length: 15 residues. Germline CDR1 is SGHRS and CDR2 is YFSETQ. Trimming took off 4 bases at V and 4 bases at J, with 17 bases between the two ends. CDR3 in amino acids: CASSPGGKGPTEAFF. In nucleotides, the CDR3 is TGCGCCAGCAGCCCGGGGGGGAAAGGGCCCACTGAAGCTTTCTTT.

This rearrangement joins TRBV24-1 to TRBJ1-4, with D maybe TRBD1 (5 bases). The germline V gene has CDR1 KGHDR and CDR2 SFDVKD. With 3 bases removed from V and 10 bases from J, the gap between germline ends came to 17 bases. This CDR3 contains 15 residues. CDR3 DNA: TGTGCCACCAGTGATCGTGGGGGAGAGGGTGGAAAACTGTTTTTT. This gives the protein CATSDRGGEGGKLFF.

The V gene is TRBV20-1, the J gene TRBJ1-1, with unresolved D. Trimming removed 0 bases from V and 0 bases from J, with 5 bases in between. The CDR3 spans 13 residues. Germline assignment: CDR1 DFQATT and CDR2 SNEGSKA (reference sequence). The CDR3 sequence is CSARDGVNTEAFF. CDR3 coding DNA: TGCAGTGCTAGAGACGGGGTGAACACTGAAGCTTTCTTT.

The sample holds one count of this clonotype. The chain is built from TRBV15 and TRBJ1-4, with D possibly matching TRBD1 (6 bases). With 0 bases removed from V and 9 bases from J, the gap between germline ends came to 14 bases. This CDR3 contains 15 residues. Germline V gene lookup returns CDR1 LNHNV and CDR2 YYDKDF (reference sequence). The CDR3 DNA reads as TGTGCCACCAGCAGAGAGTCAGGGGCCAATAAAAAACTGTTTTTT. Translation gives CATSRESGANKKLFF.

The CDR3 coding sequence is TGTGCCAGCAGTTTCGGTGGCCTGAAGGTGGAGCAGTACTTC. Amino acids: CASSFGGLKVEQYF. V is TRBV12-3 or TRBV12-4 and J is TRBJ2-7; no definite D call. V lost 3 bases and J lost 7, with 16 bases in between. The CDR3 spans 14 residues.

The table lists this clonotype with a few counts. J is TRBJ2-7 and V is TRBV5-1; a possible D gene is TRBD2 (6 bases). Germline values: CDR1 SGHRS, CDR2 YFSETQ. The CDR3 contains 16 residues. V was clipped by 0 bases and J by 5 bases, with 18 bases between them. The CDR3 region is CASSLDLVVGGDEQYF. In DNA form, the CDR3 reads TGCGCCAGCAGCTTGGATCTAGTGGTCGGGGGAGACGAGCAGTACTTC.

With respect to this clonotype: The junction does not match germline at one end; this may be a read error. This chain uses TRBV19 with TRBJ1-4; D is unclear. CDR1 and CDR2 (germline): LNHDA, SQIVND (reference sequence). This CDR3 contains 15 residues. The CDR3 nucleotides read TGTGCCGGTAGTTCAATCCGGGCCTCGAATGAAAAACTGTTTTTT. As protein: CAGSSIRASNEKLFF.

This clonotype showed up many times. J is TRBJ2-7 and V is TRBV24-1; D gene ambiguous. CDR3 length: 13 residues. The V and J ends lost 4 bases and 1 base respectively, with 7 bases between them. Germline V gene lookup returns CDR1 KGHDR and CDR2 SFDVKD. The CDR3, as DNA: TGTGCCACCAGTGACCAGAGTTCCTACGAGCAGTACTTC. It specifies CATSDQSSYEQYF.

This clonotype has just a few counts. A read error is possible here, since a much larger clone lies one base away. V gene TRBV10-3 combines with J gene TRBJ1-2; D might be TRBD1 (6 bases). This CDR3 has 13 amino acids. Germline lookup yields CDR1 ENHRY and CDR2 SYGVKD. The germline V and J ends were trimmed by 4 bases and 2 bases, with 8 bases remaining between them. The CDR3 here is CAISGGGNYGYTF. The CDR3 nucleotides are TGTGCCATCAGTGGAGGGGGGAACTATGGCTACACCTTC.

The chain carries TRBV15 and TRBJ1-3, with a possible D match to TRBD1 (5 bases). V gave up 4 bases and J gave up 4 bases, with 5 bases separating them. Germline loops: CDR1 LNHNV, CDR2 YYDKDF (reference sequence). CDR3 length: 12 amino acids. As DNA, the CDR3 is TGTGCCACCAGCACAGGGGGAAACACCATATATTTT. Residues: CATSTGGNTIYF.

This clonotype has only one observation. It may be a read error: a sequence one base away is much more abundant. The rearrangement links TRBV14 to TRBJ2-5; D is unresolved. The V end was cut by 3 bases, the J end by 4 bases, with 9 bases between. Per the germline V gene, CDR1 is SGHDN and CDR2 is FVKESK. The CDR3 contains 13 residues. This chain's CDR3 is CASSHDLRETQYF. In nucleotides, the CDR3 is TGTGCCAGCAGCCATGATCTCCGAGAGACCCAGTACTTC.

This clonotype was counted between two and nine times. The chain joins TRBV7-3 to TRBJ1-1; TRBD1 agrees at 7 bases. CDR1 is SGHTA and CDR2 is FQGTGA in the germline V gene. The V and J ends lost 1 base and 3 bases, in that order; junction bases with no gene match: 5. The CDR3 extends over 15 amino acids. The CDR3 DNA sequence: TGTGCCAGCAGCTTAAAAGGGGGCAAGGACACTGAAGCTTTCTTT. Its translation is CASSLKGGKDTEAFF.

About this clonotype: This may be a read error, as it is one base from a much larger clone. The chain joins TRBV5-1 to TRBJ2-7; possibly TRBD1 or TRBD2 for D (5 bases each). Germline V gene data show CDR1 as SGHRS and CDR2 as YFSETQ. The CDR3 has 14 amino acids. The CDR3 protein is CASSYGTDSYELYF. The CDR3 coding sequence is TGCGCCAGCAGCTACGGGACGGACTCCTACGAGCTGTACTTC. Full variable domain (remainder filled in from reference TRBV5-1 and TRBJ2-7): KAGVTQTPRYLIKTRGQQVTLSCSPISGHRSVSWYQQTPGQGLQFLFEYFSETQRNKGNFPGRFSGRQFSNSRSEMNVSTLELGDSALYLCASSYGTDSYELYFGPGTRLTVT.

This clonotype has just a few counts. This chain uses TRBV19 with TRBJ1-2, with D possibly being TRBD1 (6 bases). V lost 5 bases and J 8 bases, leaving 12 bases between the germline ends. CDR3 length equals 12 residues. The V gene's germline CDR1 is LNHDA and CDR2 SQIVND (reference sequence). As DNA, the CDR3 is TGTGCCAGTAGTCCGGGGACACGGGGCTACACCTTC. Translating gives CASSPGTRGYTF.

This clonotype was detected ten times or more. The chain recombines TRBV7-3 with TRBJ2-6; D call uncertain. This CDR3 spans 15 amino acids. Per the germline V gene, CDR1 is SGHTA and CDR2 is FQGTGA. The ends were cut back, 2 bases at V and 0 bases at J, with 5 bases in the middle. The CDR3 spells CASSLFHSGANVLTF. The CDR3 nucleotides read TGTGCCAGCAGCTTATTCCACTCTGGGGCCAACGTCCTGACTTTC. The variable domain in full, completed from reference TRBV7-3 and TRBJ2-6, reads GAGVSQTPSNKVTEKGKYVELRCDPISGHTALYWYRQSLGQGPEFLIYFQGTGAADDSGLPNDRFFAVRPEGSVSTLKIQRTERGDSAVYLCASSLFHSGANVLTFGAGSRLTVL.

This clonotype was seen more than once but under ten times. The V and J genes are TRBV28 and TRBJ1-1; no reliable D call. Germline V gene sequence: CDR1 MDHEN, CDR2 SYDVKM. The length of the CDR3 is 14 residues. V was shortened by 6 bases and J by 4 bases, with 15 bases between the two germline ends. In nucleotides, the CDR3 is TGTGCCAGCAGGGGTCAGTTGCCCACCACTGAAGCTTTCTTT. Translation: CASRGQLPTTEAFF.

This clonotype showed up just a few times. CDR3 region: CASSYSQGGGHEQYF. Here the CDR3 DNA reads TGTGCCAGCAGTTACTCCCAGGGAGGTGGGCACGAGCAGTACTTC. The chain couples TRBV6-5 to TRBJ2-7; possible D gene TRBD2, 6 bases. This CDR3 is 15 amino acids long. Between the trimmed V and J ends, which lost 0 bases and 5 bases, there was a span of 14 bases. Per the germline V gene, CDR1 is MNHEY and CDR2 is SVGAGI.

The chain recombines TRBV25-1 with TRBJ1-5; possibly TRBD1 for D (6 bases). The CDR3 totals 15 residues. V lost 5 bases and J lost 6, with 17 bases in between. Germline V gene data show CDR1 as MGHDK and CDR2 as SYGVNS. CDR3 sequence: CASSTGGGLSQPQHF. DNA for the CDR3: TGTGCCAGCAGTACCGGAGGGGGTCTGAGTCAGCCCCAGCATTTT.

A word on this clonotype: Possible read error: a much larger clone is one base away. The chain combines TRBV7-9 with TRBJ1-1; a possible D gene is TRBD1 (5 bases). Germline-derived CDR1 and CDR2 are SEHNR and FQNEAQ (reference sequence). CDR3 length: 14 residues. The chain's CDR3 is CVSSFQGKNTEAFF. In nucleotides, the CDR3 is TGTGTCAGCAGCTTCCAGGGAAAGAACACTGAAGCTTTCTTT.

The CDR3 nucleotides are TGTGCCAGCAGCCGACAAGGGACTAGCGGAAATACTTACGAGCAGTACTTC. As protein: CASSRQGTSGNTYEQYF. The chain combines TRBV7-8 with TRBJ2-7, with 11 bases aligning to TRBD2. Unmatched junction bases numbered 13, after V lost 5 bases and J lost 4 bases. The CDR3 is 17 residues long. The germline gives CDR1 SGHVS, CDR2 FQNEAQ.

This chain's CDR3 is CASSLGRDRGGYEQYF. DNA for the CDR3: TGTGCCAGCAGCTTAGGGCGGGACAGGGGGGGCTACGAGCAGTACTTC. The chain is built from TRBV7-6 and TRBJ2-7; 11 nucleotides match TRBD1. Germline CDR1 SGHVS, CDR2 FNYEAQ. The CDR3 covers 16 residues. J lost 3 bases, V lost 1 base, and 5 bases had no gene match.

The chain joins TRBV27 to TRBJ2-7, with D maybe TRBD2 (5 bases). Trimming took 4 bases from V and 6 from J, leaving 16 bases between them. Germline V gene data show CDR1 as MNHEY and CDR2 as SMNVEV (reference sequence). CDR3 length: 14 residues. The CDR3 DNA reads TGTGCCAGCAGTTCCCCGGTTGAGGGATCCGAGCAGTACTTC. It yields the protein CASSSPVEGSEQYF.

V gene TRBV7-6 combines with J gene TRBJ2-7; D gene ambiguous. V lost 5 bases to trimming and J lost 7 bases, with 6 bases between them. CDR1 and CDR2 from the germline V gene are SGHVS and FNYEAQ. This CDR3 is 10 amino acids long. The CDR3 here is CASSRQEQYF. The CDR3 DNA is TGTGCCAGCAGCCGTCAAGAGCAGTACTTC.

V and J are TRBV20-1 and TRBJ1-1; TRBD1 aligns across 9 bases. CDR3 length equals 14 residues. Germline lookup yields CDR1 DFQATT and CDR2 SNEGSKA (reference sequence). V dropped 1 base and J dropped 3; count of bases not matched to a gene: 3. CDR3 amino acids: CSARGDRDDTEAFF. The CDR3 DNA sequence: TGCAGTGCTAGAGGGGACAGGGACGACACTGAAGCTTTCTTT.

The chain combines TRBV14 with TRBJ2-7, with D unclear. CDR1 is SGHDN, CDR2 FVKESK, per germline. This CDR3 has 15 amino acids. V was clipped by 0 bases and J by 6 bases, with 15 bases between them. This CDR3 is CASSQDPNSRGEQYF. The CDR3 nucleotides are TGTGCCAGCAGCCAAGATCCTAATAGCAGAGGCGAGCAGTACTTC.

In regard to this clonotype: A much larger clone differs from this one at a single base, so this may be a read error. The V and J genes are TRBV7-2 and TRBJ2-5; TRBD2 agrees at 13 bases. The CDR3 runs to 15 residues. Germline-derived CDR1 and CDR2 are SGHTA and FQGNSA. CDR3: CANSSGLAGQETQYF. In DNA, the CDR3 is TGTGCCAACAGCTCGGGACTAGCGGGACAAGAGACCCAGTACTTC.